The 14 T cell receptor beta chains in this list originate from one sample, sequenced in a study of T cell changes during pregnancy in multiple sclerosis. The repertoire was sequenced with immunoSEQ multiplex PCR; TCRdb's copy has only in-frame clones and lacks some. The sample contains tens of thousands of clones, around 94% of which appear only once. The sequences come from CD4+ T cells from peripheral blood mononuclear cells, collected in the second trimester of pregnancy. The receptors derive from a female donor with multiple sclerosis, enrolled in a pregnancy study.

This clone occurred a few times. The CDR3 region is CASSEGGLQEEKLFF. In DNA, the CDR3 is TGTGCCAGCAGTGAAGGGGGACTGCAAGAGGAGAAACTGTTTTTT. The V gene is TRBV6-1, the J gene TRBJ1-4, with D possibly matching TRBD1 (5 bases). Trimming took off 1 base at V and 11 bases at J, with 17 bases between the two ends. Germline CDR1 reads MNHNS; CDR2 reads SASEGT. The CDR3 consists of 15 residues.

The rearrangement joins TRBV5-1 to TRBJ2-7, with a weak D call TRBD2 (6 bases). Trimming shortened V by 4 bases and J by 4 bases, and 15 bases separated the two germline ends. CDR3 length: 14 residues. Germline V gives CDR1 SGHRS, CDR2 YFSETQ. The CDR3 region has the DNA TGCGCCAGCAGCCAGGAGGGGCCCAAATACGAGCAGTACTTC. Protein: CASSQEGPKYEQYF.

The V call is TRBV7-8, the J call TRBJ2-5, with 9 bases aligning to TRBD1. V lost 5 bases to trimming and J lost 4 bases; unmatched junction nucleotides: 2. CDR1 is SGHVS and CDR2 is FQNEAQ in the germline V gene. The CDR3 covers 13 residues. CDR3 protein: CASSRGQGETQYF. The CDR3 nucleotides read TGTGCCAGCAGCAGGGGACAGGGAGAGACCCAGTACTTC.

The chain is built from TRBV13 and TRBJ2-7, with D possibly being TRBD2 (6 bases). V was trimmed by 3 bases and J by 0 bases, leaving 12 bases between them. The germline V gene encodes CDR1 PRHDT and CDR2 FYEKMQ (reference sequence). The CDR3 consists of 15 residues. The CDR3 nucleotides read TGTGCCAGCAGCTTGCGGGAAGATAACTCCTACGAGCAGTACTTC. Translating gives CASSLREDNSYEQYF.

The chain combines TRBV29-1 with TRBJ2-7, with 9 bases identical to TRBD1. CDR1 SQVTM and CDR2 ANQGSEA come from the germline V gene. Trimming at V came to 8 bases and at J to 3 bases, leaving 8 bases not matched to a gene. The CDR3 contains 13 residues. The CDR3 DNA reads TGCAGCACCTCGACAGGGGGGGGCTACGAGCAGTACTTC. Protein sequence: CSTSTGGGYEQYF.

The rearrangement links TRBV9 to TRBJ2-3; no clear D gene. Trimming removed 4 bases at V and 3 bases at J, with 18 bases between. Germline values: CDR1 SGDLS, CDR2 YYNGEE. The CDR3 has 16 amino acids. Here the CDR3 DNA reads TGTGCCAGCAGCCCCCCGCTGCGCCCCTTAACAGATACGCAGTATTTT. This codes for CASSPPLRPLTDTQYF.

The chain is built from TRBV6-5 and TRBJ1-2; 7 positions agree with TRBD1. Germline CDR1 and CDR2: MNHEY and SVGAGI. The CDR3 runs 13 residues. After removal of 6 bases from V and 8 bases from J, the junction contained 9 bases not matched to a gene. In DNA form, the CDR3 reads TGTGCCAGCAGCACGACAGGGTCACAGGGCTACACCTTC. Translation: CASSTTGSQGYTF.

The chain employs TRBV29-1 and TRBJ2-1; TRBD2 agrees at 10 bases. Germline CDR1 reads SQVTM; CDR2 reads ANQGSEA. J gave up 3 bases and V 7 bases, and 12 bases lay outside the gene matches. The CDR3 contains 16 residues. Here the CDR3 reads CSATPKLAGFYNEQFF. In DNA form, the CDR3 reads TGCAGCGCTACTCCAAAACTAGCGGGGTTCTACAATGAGCAGTTCTTC.

The chain uses TRBV9 and TRBJ1-1; maybe TRBD1 (5 bases). The CDR3 loop spans 14 amino acids. V was clipped by 5 bases and J by 3 bases, with 14 bases between them. From germline, CDR1 is SGDLS and CDR2 YYNGEE. In nucleotides, the CDR3 is TGTGCCAGCAGTCTAAGGTCGGGGGACACTGAAGCTTTCTTT. Its translation is CASSLRSGDTEAFF.

CDR3 in DNA: TGTGCCAGCAGTGGCGGACAGGGGGCAGGTCAGCCCCAGCATTTT. It translates to CASSGGQGAGQPQHF. V usage is TRBV2 and J usage is TRBJ1-5; 11 positions agree with TRBD1. The CDR3 is made up of 15 amino acids. The junction had 5 bases not matched to a gene; V was cut back by 4 bases and J by 6 bases. Germline V gene data show CDR1 as SNHLY and CDR2 as FYNNEI.

A single count supports this clone. The rearrangement links TRBV9 to TRBJ2-5, with TRBD1 as a possible D gene (6 bases). This CDR3 is 15 amino acids long. Germline V gene lookup returns CDR1 SGDLS and CDR2 YYNGEE. The ends were cut back, 0 bases at V and 5 bases at J, with 14 bases in the middle. CDR3 DNA sequence: TGTGCCAGCAGCGTAGGAGGAACAGGGTGGGAGACCCAGTACTTC. Protein sequence: CASSVGGTGWETQYF.

In this sample, this clone turned up a few times. The chain recombines TRBV12-5 with TRBJ1-5; the match to TRBD1 covers 9 bases. The CDR3 is 17 amino acids. V was clipped by 7 bases and J by 3 bases; unmatched bases: 13. Germline CDR1 LGHNT, CDR2 FRNRAP. The CDR3 nucleotides are TGTGCTAGTGCCTCGTCGGACAGGGGACGTAACAATCAGCCCCAGCATTTT. Encoded protein: CASASSDRGRNNQPQHF.

The J gene is TRBJ1-1, the V gene TRBV5-4, with 7 bases identical to TRBD1. After removal of 4 bases from V and 2 bases from J, the junction contained 8 bases not matched to a gene. Germline loops: CDR1 SGHNT, CDR2 YYREEE (reference sequence). This CDR3 is 15 amino acids long. CDR3 sequence: CASSGTGTANTEAFF. In DNA, the CDR3 is TGTGCCAGCAGCGGAACCGGGACAGCTAACACTGAAGCTTTCTTT.

The chain employs TRBV18 and TRBJ1-2, with 8 positions matching TRBD1. The CDR3 has 12 amino acids. Unmatched junction bases numbered 1, after V lost 3 bases and J lost 7 bases. Germline lookup yields CDR1 KGHSH and CDR2 LQKENI. CDR3 DNA sequence: TGTGCCAGCTCACCCACAGGGGGTGGCTACACCTTC. It specifies CASSPTGGGYTF.